This T cell receptor (beta chain) derives from a study of blood T cells in healthy people across ages. Study findings and constraints: When set beside aged donors, long-lived donors presented more naive CD4+ cells and higher diversity.

Each donor had approximately 10 milliliters of peripheral blood drawn. As concerns this clonotype: Its antigen is as yet unknown.

V lost 2 bases to trimming and J lost 10 bases; unmatched junction nucleotides: 15. The CDR3 extends over 16 amino acids. Germline CDR1 reads SGHTA; CDR2 reads FQGNSA. Combining a sample-barcoded 5' primer with a J-beta primer mix, a second PCR ran for roughly 7 to 12 cycles. Each cDNA molecule received a tag from a template-switch adaptor that had 12 random nucleotides. A minimum of 2.5 million CDR3-containing paired-end reads was obtained for each sample. Via MiXCR, TCRdb re-called the 5' RACE reads, giving one row per CDR3 protein. The table lists 600,000 to 800,000 distinct CDR3 sequences, roughly half of them singletons.

The specimen was blood. This chain joins TRBV7-2 and TRBJ2-7; 9 nucleotides align to TRBD2. The sequence came from a woman aged 80 or over in good health. The CDR3 sequence is CASSLLPAGGREAQYF. In DNA, the CDR3 is TGTGCCAGCAGCTTATTACCAGCGGGGGGTCGAGAGGCCCAGTACTTC.